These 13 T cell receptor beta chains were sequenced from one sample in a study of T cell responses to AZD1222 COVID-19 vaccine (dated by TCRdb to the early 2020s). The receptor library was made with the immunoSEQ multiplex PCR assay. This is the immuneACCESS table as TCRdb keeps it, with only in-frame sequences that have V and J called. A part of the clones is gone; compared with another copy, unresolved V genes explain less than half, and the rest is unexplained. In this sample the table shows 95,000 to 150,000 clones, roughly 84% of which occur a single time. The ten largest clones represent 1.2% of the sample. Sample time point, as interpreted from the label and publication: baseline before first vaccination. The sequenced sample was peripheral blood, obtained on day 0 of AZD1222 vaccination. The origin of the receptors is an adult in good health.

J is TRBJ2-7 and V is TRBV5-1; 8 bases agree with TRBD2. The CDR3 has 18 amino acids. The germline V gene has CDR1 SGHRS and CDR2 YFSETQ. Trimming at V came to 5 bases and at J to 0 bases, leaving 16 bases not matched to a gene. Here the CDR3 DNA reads TGCGCCAGCAGTCCCCGGGGGTTTAGCGGGGCCCTCTCCTACGAGCAGTACTTC. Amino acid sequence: CASSPRGFSGALSYEQYF.

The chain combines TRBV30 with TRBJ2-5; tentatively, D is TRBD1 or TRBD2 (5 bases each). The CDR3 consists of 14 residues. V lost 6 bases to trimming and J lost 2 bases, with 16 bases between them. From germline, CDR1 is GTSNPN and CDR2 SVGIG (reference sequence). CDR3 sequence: CACAPGPGQETQYF. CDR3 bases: TGTGCCTGTGCCCCGGGGCCGGGACAAGAGACCCAGTACTTC.

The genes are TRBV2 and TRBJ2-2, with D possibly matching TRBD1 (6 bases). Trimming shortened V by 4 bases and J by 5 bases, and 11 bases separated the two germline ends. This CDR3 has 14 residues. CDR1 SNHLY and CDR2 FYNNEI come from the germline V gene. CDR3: CASSGTAVTGELFF. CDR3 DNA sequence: TGTGCCAGCAGTGGGACAGCAGTAACCGGGGAGCTGTTTTTT.

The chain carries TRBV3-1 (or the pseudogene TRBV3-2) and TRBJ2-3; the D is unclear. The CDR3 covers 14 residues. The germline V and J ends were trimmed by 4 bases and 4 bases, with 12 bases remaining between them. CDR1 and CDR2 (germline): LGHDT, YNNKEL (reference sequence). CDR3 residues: CASSLMTGPDTQYF. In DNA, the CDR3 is TGTGCCAGCAGCCTCATGACTGGCCCAGATACGCAGTATTTT.

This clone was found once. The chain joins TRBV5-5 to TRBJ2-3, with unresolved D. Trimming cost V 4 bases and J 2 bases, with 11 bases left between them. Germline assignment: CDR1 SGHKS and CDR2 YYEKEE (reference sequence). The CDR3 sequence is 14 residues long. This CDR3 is CASSPEGITDTQYF. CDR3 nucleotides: TGTGCCAGCAGCCCAGAAGGAATCACAGATACGCAGTATTTT.

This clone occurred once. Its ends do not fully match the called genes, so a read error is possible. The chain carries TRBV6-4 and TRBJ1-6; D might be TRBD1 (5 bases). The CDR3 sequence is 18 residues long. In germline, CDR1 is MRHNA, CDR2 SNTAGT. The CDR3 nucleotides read TGTGCCAGCACTGACCCAGGGACGAGGAGCTCCTATAATTCACCCCTCCACTTT. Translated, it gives CASTDPGTRSSYNSPLHF.

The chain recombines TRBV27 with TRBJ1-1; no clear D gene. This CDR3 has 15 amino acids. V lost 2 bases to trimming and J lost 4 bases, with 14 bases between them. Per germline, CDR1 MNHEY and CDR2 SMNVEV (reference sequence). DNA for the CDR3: TGTGCCAGCAGTTTAGCGGCAAGGTCGGGCACTGAAGCTTTCTTT. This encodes CASSLAARSGTEAFF.

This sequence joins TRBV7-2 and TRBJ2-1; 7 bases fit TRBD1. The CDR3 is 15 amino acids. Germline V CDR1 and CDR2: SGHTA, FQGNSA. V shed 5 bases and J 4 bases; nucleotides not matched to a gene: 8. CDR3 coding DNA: TGTGCCAGCAGCGGGACAGTGGGATCGTACAATGAGCAGTTCTTC. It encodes CASSGTVGSYNEQFF.

The CDR3: CASSPVGDNQPQHF. The CDR3 coding sequence is TGCGCCAGCAGTCCCGTCGGGGACAATCAGCCCCAGCATTTT. The chain recombines TRBV4-1 with TRBJ1-5; D not resolved. The germline V gene encodes CDR1 MGHRA and CDR2 YSYEKL. V lost 6 bases to trimming and J lost 3 bases, with 12 bases between them. There are 14 residues in the CDR3.

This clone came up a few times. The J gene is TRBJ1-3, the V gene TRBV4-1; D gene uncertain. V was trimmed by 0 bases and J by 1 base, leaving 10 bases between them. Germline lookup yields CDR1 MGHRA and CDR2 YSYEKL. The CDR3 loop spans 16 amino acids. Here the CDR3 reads CASSQEASLSGNTIYF. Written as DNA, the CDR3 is TGCGCCAGCAGCCAAGAGGCCAGTCTTTCTGGAAACACCATATATTTT.

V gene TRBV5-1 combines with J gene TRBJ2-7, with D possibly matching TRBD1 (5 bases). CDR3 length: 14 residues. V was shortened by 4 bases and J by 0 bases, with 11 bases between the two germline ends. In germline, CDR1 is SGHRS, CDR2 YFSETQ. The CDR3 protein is CASSIDRSSYEQYF. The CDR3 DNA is TGCGCCAGCAGCATAGACAGAAGCTCCTACGAGCAGTACTTC.

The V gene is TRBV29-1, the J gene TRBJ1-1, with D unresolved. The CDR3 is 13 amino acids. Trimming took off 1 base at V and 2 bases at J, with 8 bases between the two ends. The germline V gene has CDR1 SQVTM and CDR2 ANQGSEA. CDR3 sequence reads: CSVEGQPNTEAFF. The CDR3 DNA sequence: TGCAGCGTTGAAGGCCAGCCAAACACTGAAGCTTTCTTT. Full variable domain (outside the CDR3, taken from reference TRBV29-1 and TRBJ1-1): SAVISQKPSRDICQRGTSLTIQCQVDSQVTMMFWYRQQPGQSLTLIATANQGSEATYESGFVIDKFPISRPNLTFSTLTVSNMSPEDSSIYLCSVEGQPNTEAFFGQGTRLTVV.

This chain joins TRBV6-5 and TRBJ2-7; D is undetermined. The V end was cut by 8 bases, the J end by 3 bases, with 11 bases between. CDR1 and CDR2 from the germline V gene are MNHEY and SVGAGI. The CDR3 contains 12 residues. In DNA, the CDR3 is TGTGCCAGCCTCGAAGGGATCTACGAGCAGTACTTC. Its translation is CASLEGIYEQYF.